Detailed here is one T cell receptor beta chain. These data originate in a study of blood T cell repertoires in COVID-19. About the research overall: Samples representing acute and convalescent COVID-19 were sourced from the United States, Italy and Spain. The analysed material was cDNA or gDNA that came from T cells, B-cell-depleted T cells, or PBMCs.

Study members were between roughly 18 and 89 years old and lived in 24 US regions. This CDR3 is built from 15 residues. Trimming cost V 5 bases and J 2 bases; bases outside gene matches: 5. In germline, CDR1 is SGHTA, CDR2 FQGNSA. Clones were sequenced by immunoSEQ multiplex PCR, and TCRdb holds only the in-frame ones, with some missing. The data hold about 300,000 clones, with 80% to 95% observed a single time. The genes are TRBV7-2 and TRBJ2-1; TRBD1 matches at 8 bases. The sequencing sample was made of PBMCs or T cells enriched from blood (not recorded which). The receptor's source is a woman aged 25 to 39 who had recovered from COVID-19. The CDR3 reads CASSPGTGTYNEQFF. CDR3 coding DNA: TGTGCCAGCAGCCCCGGGACAGGTACCTACAATGAGCAGTTCTTC.